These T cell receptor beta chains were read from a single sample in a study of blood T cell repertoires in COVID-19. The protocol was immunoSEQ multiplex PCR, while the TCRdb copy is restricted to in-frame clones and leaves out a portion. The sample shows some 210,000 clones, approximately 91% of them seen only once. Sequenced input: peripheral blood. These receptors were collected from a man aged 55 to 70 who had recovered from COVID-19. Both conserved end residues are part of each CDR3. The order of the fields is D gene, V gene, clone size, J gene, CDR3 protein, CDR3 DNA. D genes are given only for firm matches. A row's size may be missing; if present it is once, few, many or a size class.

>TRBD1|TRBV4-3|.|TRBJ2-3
CASSQDLTGGGTDTQYF
TGCGCCAGCAGCCAAGATCTAACAGGGGGCGGTACAGATACGCAGTATTTT
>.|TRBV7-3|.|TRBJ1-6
CASSLVRGGVNSPLHF
TGTGCCAGCAGCTTGGTACGAGGGGGTGTTAATTCACCCCTCCACTTT
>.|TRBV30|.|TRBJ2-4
CAWSLRGAWTTENIQYF
TGTGCCTGGAGTCTCCGCGGGGCTTGGACAACAGAAAACATTCAGTACTTC
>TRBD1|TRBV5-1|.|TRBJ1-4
CASSLLAGGNEKLFF
TGCGCCAGCAGCTTGTTGGCAGGGGGTAATGAAAAACTGTTTTTT
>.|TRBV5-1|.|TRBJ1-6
CASSLLRRDSPLHF
TGCGCCAGCAGCTTGTTGAGGAGGGATTCACCCCTCCACTTT
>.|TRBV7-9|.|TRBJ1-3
CASSQGNLMGNTIYF
TGTGCCAGCAGCCAGGGGAATCTGATGGGAAACACCATATATTTT
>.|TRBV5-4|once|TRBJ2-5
CASSYKETQYF
TGTGCCAGCAGCTATAAAGAGACCCAGTACTTC
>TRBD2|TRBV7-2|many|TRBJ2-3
CASSRTSGRTDTQYF
TGTGCCAGCAGCCGGACTAGCGGGAGGACTGATACGCAGTATTTT
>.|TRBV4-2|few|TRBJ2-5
CASSLRTGETQYF
TGTGCCAGCAGCCTCAGGACTGGCGAGACCCAGTACTTC
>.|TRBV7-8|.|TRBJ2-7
CASNSGDSYEQYF
TGTGCCAGCAATTCGGGGGACTCCTACGAGCAGTACTTC
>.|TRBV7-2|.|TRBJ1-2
CASSLAGPGLWGGYTF
TGTGCCAGCAGCTTAGCCGGTCCGGGGTTATGGGGTGGCTACACCTTC
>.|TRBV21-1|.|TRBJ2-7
CASIKREGRSYEQYF
TGTGCCAGCATAAAAAGGGAGGGGAGGAGCTACGAGCAGTACTTC
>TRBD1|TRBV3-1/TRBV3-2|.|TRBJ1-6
CASSYRDREVSPLHF
TGTGCCAGCAGCTATAGGGACAGGGAAGTCTCACCCCTCCACTTT
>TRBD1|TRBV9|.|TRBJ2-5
CASSLHPDRAGETQYF
TGTGCCAGCAGCCTTCACCCAGACAGGGCTGGAGAGACCCAGTACTTC
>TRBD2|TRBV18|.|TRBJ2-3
CASSPWRSGGSTDTQYF
TGTGCCAGCTCACCCTGGCGAAGCGGGGGGAGCACAGATACGCAGTATTTT
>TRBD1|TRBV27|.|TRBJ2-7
CASSGDRGQYEQYF
TGTGCCAGCAGCGGGGACAGGGGGCAGTACGAGCAGTACTTC
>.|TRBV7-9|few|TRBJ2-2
CASSPLTYNTGELFF
TGTGCCAGCAGCCCTCTTACCTATAACACCGGGGAGCTGTTTTTT